Following are 19 T cell receptor beta chains from one sample sequenced in a study of blood T cell repertoires in COVID-19. Generated by immunoSEQ multiplex PCR, the TCRdb table keeps only in-frame clones and is missing some. In the table there are fewer than 350,000 clones, around 86% of which are singletons. The material sequenced was peripheral blood. These TCRs come from a middle-aged man with active or convalescent COVID-19.

V gene TRBV6-5 combines with J gene TRBJ1-2; TRBD1 agrees at 7 bases. Germline CDR1 and CDR2: MNHEY and SVGAGI. The trim removed 5 bases at V and 6 bases at J, leaving 9 bases unmatched. CDR3 length: 14 amino acids. The CDR3 region is CASSRDSFGNGYTF. In DNA, the CDR3 is TGTGCCAGCAGTCGGGACAGCTTCGGGAATGGCTACACCTTC.

This clone was detected only a few times. The gene calls are TRBV9 and TRBJ2-1, with 8 nucleotides matching TRBD1. Trimming cost V 7 bases and J 10 bases; bases outside gene matches: 1. The CDR3 has 10 residues. CDR1 is SGDLS, CDR2 YYNGEE, per germline. CDR3 nucleotide sequence: TGTGCCAGCGCAGGGGGCGAGCAGTTCTTC. It encodes CASAGGEQFF.

This rearrangement joins TRBV12-2 to TRBJ1-1; the table's D gene call, TRBD1, was not cross checked with the DNA. TRBV12-2 is a known pseudogene. This CDR3 is 16 amino acids long. DNA for the CDR3: TGTGCAAGTCGCTCTCGATGGGGCCCGCCGGCAGGGGAAGCTTTCTTT. Its translation: CASRSRWGPPAGEAFF.

J is TRBJ2-1 and V is TRBV6-5; possible D gene TRBD2, 5 bases. V shed 4 bases and J shed 6 bases, with 10 bases lying between them. The V gene's germline CDR1 is MNHEY and CDR2 SVGAGI. CDR3 length: 13 residues. The DNA of the CDR3 is TGTGCCAGCAGTTCCCGGACTGGCAATGAGCAGTTCTTC. This translates into CASSSRTGNEQFF.

The chain has TRBV2 and TRBJ2-7; D is unresolved. This CDR3 is 12 amino acids long. V lost 9 bases, J lost 1 base, and 10 bases lay in between. Germline V lookup: CDR1 SNHLY, CDR2 FYNNEI. The CDR3 here is CASSPESYEQYF. The DNA for the CDR3 is TGTGCCAGTTCACCTGAGTCCTACGAGCAGTACTTC.

J is TRBJ2-5 and V is TRBV28; perhaps TRBD1 as D (6 bases). Germline assignment: CDR1 MDHEN and CDR2 SYDVKM. This CDR3 is 15 amino acids long. Deletions cut 6 bases from V and 0 bases from J, with 14 bases between. The CDR3 is CASRTGKMYQETQYF. The CDR3 DNA reads as TGTGCCAGCAGAACAGGGAAAATGTACCAAGAGACCCAGTACTTC.

J is TRBJ1-2 and V is TRBV7-9, with TRBD1 identical over 9 bases. The CDR3 runs 16 residues. The V gene's germline CDR1 is SEHNR and CDR2 FQNEAQ (reference sequence). Trimming removed 4 bases from V and 8 bases from J; junction bases left unmatched: 14. This chain's CDR3 is CASSSPLRTGEYGYTF. Here the CDR3 DNA reads TGTGCCAGCAGCTCCCCTCTCAGGACAGGGGAGTACGGCTACACCTTC.

In the case of this clone: A read error may produce the germline difference seen at one junction end. The V and J genes are TRBV9 and TRBJ2-1; 11 bases map to TRBD1. Germline values: CDR1 SGDLS, CDR2 YYNGEE. CDR3 size: 14 residues. CDR3 bases: TGTGCCAGCAGCGCACGGGGACAGGGGGATACTCCCCTCTTC. Its protein product is CASSARGQGDTPLF. Full variable domain (missing parts from reference TRBV9 and TRBJ2-1): DSGVTQTPKHLITATGQRVTLRCSPRSGDLSVYWYQQSLDQGLQFLIQYYNGEERAKGNILERFSAQQFPDLHSELNLSSLELGDSALYFCASSARGQGDTPLFGPGTRLTVL.

This sequence joins TRBV5-1 and TRBJ2-7; TRBD1 matches at 7 bases. After removal of 0 bases from V and 5 bases from J, the junction contained 5 bases not matched to a gene. The V gene's germline CDR1 is SGHRS and CDR2 YFSETQ. This CDR3 is built from 14 residues. This CDR3 is CASSLGQGLDEQYF. In DNA form, the CDR3 reads TGCGCCAGCAGCTTGGGACAGGGCTTAGACGAGCAGTACTTC.

This chain links TRBV29-1 with TRBJ2-3, with TRBD2 as a possible D gene (5 bases). The V and J ends lost 3 bases and 6 bases respectively, with 13 bases between them. This CDR3 is built from 13 residues. Germline V gene lookup returns CDR1 SQVTM and CDR2 ANQGSEA. In DNA form, the CDR3 reads TGCAGCGTTGAGGAGGTAGCTGGCGATACGCAGTATTTT. This translates into CSVEEVAGDTQYF.

J is TRBJ1-1 and V is TRBV9; 10 bases align to TRBD1. The CDR3 sequence is 14 residues long. Germline loops: CDR1 SGDLS, CDR2 YYNGEE. V was clipped by 7 bases and J by 4 bases; unmatched bases: 7. The CDR3 sequence is CASARQGAGTEAFF. The CDR3 region has the DNA TGTGCCAGCGCCAGACAGGGGGCGGGCACTGAAGCTTTCTTT. The entire variable domain, with the rest obtained from reference TRBV9 and TRBJ1-1, is as follows: DSGVTQTPKHLITATGQRVTLRCSPRSGDLSVYWYQQSLDQGLQFLIQYYNGEERAKGNILERFSAQQFPDLHSELNLSSLELGDSALYFCASARQGAGTEAFFGQGTRLTVV.

V gene TRBV6-7 combines with J gene TRBJ2-5, with TRBD1 as a possible D gene (6 bases). TRBV6-7 is an ORF for which the function is uncertain. Trimming pared 11 bases from V and 5 bases from J, leaving 21 bases between. The CDR3 runs to 14 residues. This CDR3 reads CAHGVGRGGETQYF. Written as DNA, the CDR3 is TGTGCCCACGGGGTGGGCAGGGGTGGGGAGACCCAGTACTTC.

This clone showed up just a few times. The J gene is TRBJ1-2, the V gene TRBV11-2; D remains unclear. The germline gives CDR1 SGHAT, CDR2 FQNNGV. V was trimmed by 5 bases and J by 0 bases, leaving 13 bases between them. The CDR3 is 15 amino acids. The CDR3 nucleotides are TGTGCCAGCAGCCCGCAAGCGGAGGCTAACTATGGCTACACCTTC. Its translation is CASSPQAEANYGYTF.

The rearrangement uses TRBV12-3 or TRBV12-4 and TRBJ1-5, with D possibly being TRBD1 (5 bases). Trimming left V 6 bases short and J 7 bases short, with 10 bases between. The CDR3 is 12 amino acids. CDR3 in amino acids: CASSGTSQPQHF. In DNA, the CDR3 is TGTGCCAGCAGCGGGACTTCCCAGCCCCAGCATTTT.

The V call is TRBV24-1, the J call TRBJ2-2, with 10 positions matching TRBD1. This CDR3 region has 15 residues. CDR1 is KGHDR, CDR2 SFDVKD, per germline. After removal of 8 bases from V and 4 bases from J, the junction contained 6 bases not matched to a gene. CDR3 amino acids: CATTPTGGGTGELFF. CDR3 in DNA: TGTGCCACCACCCCGACAGGGGGCGGCACCGGGGAGCTGTTTTTT.

The V and J genes are TRBV6-5 and TRBJ2-1, with D possibly TRBD1 on 5 matching bases. This CDR3 is built from 14 residues. Germline values: CDR1 MNHEY, CDR2 SVGAGI. The V and J ends lost 2 bases and 6 bases respectively, with 11 bases between them. CDR3 bases: TGTGCCAGCAGTTACACCCGACAGATCAATGAGCAGTTCTTC. This encodes CASSYTRQINEQFF.

The genes are TRBV5-1 and TRBJ2-7; 9 bases map to TRBD1. Germline V lookup: CDR1 SGHRS, CDR2 YFSETQ. The CDR3 is 15 amino acids. V lost 3 bases and J lost 4; bases outside the gene matches: 8. The CDR3, as DNA: TGCGCCAGCAGCTCGTCCGTGACAGGGGGATACGAGCAGTACTTC. Protein sequence: CASSSSVTGGYEQYF.

The chain employs TRBV25-1 and TRBJ1-2, with D hard to call. Looked up from germline, CDR1 is MGHDK and CDR2 is SYGVNS. The CDR3 runs 12 residues. Trimming pared 7 bases from V and 3 bases from J, leaving 9 bases between. The DNA of the CDR3 is TGTGCCAGCACGGGGTGGGACTATGGCTACACCTTC. Protein sequence: CASTGWDYGYTF.

V and J are TRBV24-1 and TRBJ2-3, with 10 positions matching TRBD2. The CDR3 is 16 amino acids. Germline V CDR1 and CDR2: KGHDR, SFDVKD. The trim removed 4 bases at V and 3 bases at J, leaving 6 bases unmatched. The CDR3 bases are TGTGCCACCAGTGACCCAGCGGGAGGGGGAACAGATACGCAGTATTTT. It codes for CATSDPAGGGTDTQYF.